This entry concerns a single TCR beta chain. The antigen remains undetermined. CDR1 and CDR2 from the germline V gene are SGHNT and YYREEE (reference sequence). This CDR3 is 15 amino acids long. Trimming took off 0 bases at V and 1 base at J, with 9 bases between the two ends. Libraries were prepared by immunoSEQ multiplex PCR; TCRdb keeps only in-frame clonotypes and omits some of them. The sample includes approximately 13,000 clones, roughly 77% seen only once; the top ten take roughly 2.2%. The data were taken from a study of chemoradiotherapy in HPV16-positive cancers. Study background: Candidate HPV-specific clones and shared TCR motifs came from a couple of HPV16-positive patients. General study findings and limits: Candidate HPV-specific clones and E7-related TCR motifs grew in tumor during treatment.

This clonotype was sampled from a human donor with HPV-associated anogenital cancer. The genes are TRBV5-4 and TRBJ2-3; possible D gene TRBD2, 5 bases. This material was collected from a patient who underwent chemoradiotherapy. CDR3 loop: CASSLDLAGTDTQYF. The CDR3 DNA reads as TGTGCCAGCAGCTTGGATCTAGCTGGCACAGATACGCAGTATTTT.